The clone carrying this TCR beta chain is a singleton in its sample. This CDR3 comprises 13 residues. CDR1 is MGHDK and CDR2 is SYGVNS in the germline V gene. The V gene lost 6 bases and the J gene lost 2 bases, with 11 bases spanning the gap. The sample is drawn from a study of blood T cell repertoires in COVID-19. For the study at large: Acute-phase and convalescent COVID-19 samples originated in the United States, Italy and Spain. Sample material is recorded as cDNA or gDNA derived from T cells, B-cell-depleted T cells, or PBMCs.

Recruitment covered fewer than 25 US areas and drew participants whose ages spanned roughly 18 to 89 years. Cohort 3 recovered donors had two negative PCRs, clearance, or symptom resolution. The method was immunoSEQ multiplex PCR; TCRdb's version includes in-frame clones alone and lacks a portion of them. Among under 300,000 clones listed, about 80% were seen once. The sequencing sample was made of PBMCs or T cells enriched from blood (not recorded which). The TCR was taken from a man in his forties or fifties who had recovered from COVID-19. This sequence joins TRBV25-1 and TRBJ2-7, with D possibly being TRBD1 (6 bases). This CDR3 reads CASSEQGPYEQYF. CDR3 sequence (DNA): TGTGCCAGCAGCGAACAGGGCCCCTACGAGCAGTACTTC.